The clone carrying this TCR beta chain was seen a handful of times. The primer mix had 60 Vbeta and 13 Jbeta primers. Generated by immunoSEQ multiplex PCR, the TCRdb table keeps only in-frame clones and is missing some. The sample contains 100,000 to 150,000 clones, roughly 70% of which appear only once. This CDR3 is built from 17 residues. Unmatched junction bases numbered 9, after V lost 3 bases and J lost 2 bases. CDR1 and CDR2 from the germline V gene are SEHNR and FQNEAQ (reference sequence). The record originates from a study of cytomegalovirus exposure and HLA in healthy donors. The sequenced material came from PBMCs. This clonotype was obtained from a middle-aged man in good health and CMV-seropositive. The chain couples TRBV7-9 to TRBJ2-7; TRBD1 matches at 11 bases. CDR3 in DNA: TGTGCCAGCAGCTTGGCCGGGACAGGGGGGCTTACCTACGAGCAGTACTTC. Translated, it gives CASSLAGTGGLTYEQYF. The entire variable domain, with the rest obtained from reference TRBV7-9 and TRBJ2-7, is as follows: DTGVSQNPRHKITKRGQNVTFRCDPISEHNRLYWYRQTLGQGPEFLTYFQNEAQLEKSRLLSDRFSAERPKGSFSTLEIQRTEQGDSAMYLCASSLAGTGGLTYEQYFGPGTRLTVT.